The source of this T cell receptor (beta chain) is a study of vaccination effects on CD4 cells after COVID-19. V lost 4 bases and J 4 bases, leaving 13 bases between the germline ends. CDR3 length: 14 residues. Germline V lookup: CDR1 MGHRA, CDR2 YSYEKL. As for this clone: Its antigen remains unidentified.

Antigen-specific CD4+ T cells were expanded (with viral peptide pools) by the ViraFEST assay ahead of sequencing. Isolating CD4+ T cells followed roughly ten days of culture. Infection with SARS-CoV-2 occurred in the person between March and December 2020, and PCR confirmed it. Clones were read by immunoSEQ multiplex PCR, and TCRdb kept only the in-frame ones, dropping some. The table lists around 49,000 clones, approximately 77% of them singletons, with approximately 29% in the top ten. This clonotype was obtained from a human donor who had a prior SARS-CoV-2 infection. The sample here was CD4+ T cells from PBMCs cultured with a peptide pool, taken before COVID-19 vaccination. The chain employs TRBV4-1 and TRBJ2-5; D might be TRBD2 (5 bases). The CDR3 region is CASSRTLRGETQYF. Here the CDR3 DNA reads TGCGCCAGCAGCCGCACGCTCCGGGGAGAGACCCAGTACTTC.